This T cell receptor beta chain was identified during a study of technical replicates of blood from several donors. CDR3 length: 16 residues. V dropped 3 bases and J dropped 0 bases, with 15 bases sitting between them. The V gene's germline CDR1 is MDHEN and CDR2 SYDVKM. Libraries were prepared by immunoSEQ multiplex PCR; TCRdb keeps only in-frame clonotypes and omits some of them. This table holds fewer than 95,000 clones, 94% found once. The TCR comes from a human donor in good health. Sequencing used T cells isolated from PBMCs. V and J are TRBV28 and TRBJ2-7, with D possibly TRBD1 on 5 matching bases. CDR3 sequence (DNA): TGTGCCAGCAGTTTTCTTCTGACCGGACACTCCTACGAGCAGTACTTC. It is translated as CASSFLLTGHSYEQYF. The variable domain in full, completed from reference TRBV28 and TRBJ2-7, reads DVKVTQSSRYLVKRTGEKVFLECVQDMDHENMFWYRQDPGLGLRLIYFSYDVKMKEKGDIPEGYSVSREKKERFSLILESASTNQTSMYLCASSFLLTGHSYEQYFGPGTRLTVT.